The 20 T cell receptor beta chains below come from one sample, sequenced in a study of early T cells in non-severe SARS-CoV-2 infection. TCRdb used MiXCR to reprocess the 5' RACE reads, holding one entry per CDR3 protein. Here the sample spans about 31,000 distinct CDR3 sequences, around 5.4% being singletons. The sample was whole blood. The receptors here all came from an adult who was a healthcare worker with PCR-confirmed SARS-CoV-2 infection or an uninfected control (not recorded which).

This chain joins TRBV27 and TRBJ1-6; the D is unclear. This CDR3 has 14 residues. The germline gives CDR1 MNHEY, CDR2 SMNVEV (reference sequence). Trimming pared 3 bases from V and 0 bases from J, leaving 3 bases between. The CDR3 nucleotides read TGTGCCAGCAGTTTTGGCTCCTATAATTCACCCCTCCACTTT. Translation gives CASSFGSYNSPLHF.

This clonotype was recorded at least ten times. V and J are TRBV7-6 and TRBJ1-1; 7 nucleotides agree with TRBD1. Trimming removed 2 bases from V and 4 bases from J; junction bases left unmatched: 7. Germline V gives CDR1 SGHVS, CDR2 FNYEAQ. CDR3 size: 15 residues. CDR3 in amino acids: CASSLRESGGTEAFF. CDR3 coding DNA: TGTGCCAGCAGCTTAAGGGAGTCAGGGGGCACTGAAGCTTTCTTT.

This clonotype has more than one count but fewer than ten. The J gene is TRBJ2-3, the V gene TRBV20-1; 15 bases are shared with TRBD2. This CDR3 contains 15 residues. The germline V gene has CDR1 DFQATT and CDR2 SNEGSKA (reference sequence). V was pared by 6 bases and J by 6 bases, with 7 bases of the junction left unmatched. CDR3 in amino acids: CSATGLAGGSDTQYF. CDR3 bases: TGCAGTGCCACCGGACTAGCGGGAGGGTCCGATACGCAGTATTTT.

This clonotype occurred a few times. Written as DNA, the CDR3 is TGCAGTGCTCGGACAGGTCGGGAGACCCAGTACTTC. Translation gives CSARTGRETQYF. The chain employs TRBV20-1 and TRBJ2-5; 7 bases are shared with TRBD1. CDR3 length: 12 amino acids. Germline-derived CDR1 and CDR2 are DFQATT and SNEGSKA (reference sequence). The V gene end was trimmed by 5 bases and the J gene end by 5 bases; junction bases not matched to a gene: 5.

This clonotype was counted ten times or more. The CDR3 region has the DNA TGCGCCAGCAGCTCGACAGGAACTGGAAACACCATATATTTT. Protein sequence: CASSSTGTGNTIYF. This chain joins TRBV5-1 and TRBJ1-3, with D possibly being TRBD1 (6 bases). V lost 3 bases and J 2 bases, leaving 9 bases between the germline ends. The CDR3 runs 14 residues. Germline lookup yields CDR1 SGHRS and CDR2 YFSETQ.

The chain combines TRBV15 with TRBJ2-7, with D possibly TRBD2 on 6 matching bases. Germline assignment: CDR1 LNHNV and CDR2 YYDKDF (reference sequence). The CDR3 is made up of 14 amino acids. Trimming took off 5 bases at V and 3 bases at J, with 14 bases between the two ends. CDR3 bases: TGTGCCACCAGCTACCTGCTGGGGGGCTACGAGCAGTACTTC. Its translation: CATSYLLGGYEQYF.

This clonotype was seen repeatedly, ten times or more. One junction end disagrees with the germline gene, perhaps due to a read error. The chain combines TRBV27 with TRBJ2-6, with D perhaps TRBD1 (6 bases). CDR1 and CDR2 (germline): MNHEY, SMNVEV (reference sequence). The CDR3 is 21 residues long. The CDR3 DNA is TGTGCCAGCAGCTTATACACTCAGCCACCAGGGGCCCGCTCTGGGGCCAACGTCCTGACTTTC. This sequence encodes CASSLYTQPPGARSGANVLTF.

This clonotype was picked up many times. The gene calls are TRBV28 and TRBJ2-2; a weak D match, TRBD2 (6 bases). V lost 4 bases and J lost 0, with 6 bases in between. This CDR3 has 14 residues. Germline CDR1 is MDHEN and CDR2 is SYDVKM. The CDR3 region has the DNA TGTGCCAGCAGTTGGGGGGCGAACACCGGGGAGCTGTTTTTT. Protein sequence: CASSWGANTGELFF.

This clonotype was observed at least ten times. The chain carries TRBV6-6 and TRBJ1-2, with 8 bases that match TRBD1. The CDR3 runs 15 residues. Germline-derived CDR1 and CDR2 are MNHNY and SVGAGI (reference sequence). Trimming cost V 5 bases and J 4 bases; bases outside gene matches: 9. This chain's CDR3 is CASSPPGGLGYGYTF. The CDR3, as DNA: TGTGCCAGCAGTCCGCCAGGGGGCCTTGGCTATGGCTACACCTTC.

This clonotype was seen a handful of times. This chain joins TRBV30 and TRBJ1-1; D unresolved. With 0 bases removed from V and 1 base from J, the gap between germline ends came to 6 bases. CDR1 GTSNPN and CDR2 SVGIG come from the germline V gene (reference sequence). This CDR3 contains 13 residues. CDR3 protein: CAWSVRENTEAFF. CDR3 nucleotides: TGTGCCTGGAGTGTACGTGAGAACACTGAAGCTTTCTTT.

This clonotype was counted ten times or more. The chain couples TRBV7-9 to TRBJ1-1; D possibly corresponds to TRBD1 (6 bases). This CDR3 is 15 amino acids long. Germline V gene data show CDR1 as SEHNR and CDR2 as FQNEAQ (reference sequence). V was shortened by 6 bases and J by 3 bases, with 17 bases between the two germline ends. The CDR3 coding sequence is TGTGCCAGCAGTTTACAGGGAGGGTTGCACACTGAAGCTTTCTTT. Its translation is CASSLQGGLHTEAFF.

This clonotype was detected ten times or more. The chain uses TRBV20-1 and TRBJ2-3; D is possibly TRBD2 (6 bases). Germline CDR1 DFQATT, CDR2 SNEGSKA (reference sequence). This CDR3 contains 13 residues. The V and J ends lost 3 bases and 6 bases respectively, with 13 bases between them. The CDR3 sequence is CSASRSGRDTQYF. The DNA for the CDR3 is TGCAGTGCTAGCCGCAGCGGGCGGGATACGCAGTATTTT.

The chain links TRBV5-1 to TRBJ1-4; TRBD1 might be the D (5 bases). The CDR3 length is 16 residues. The germline V and J ends were trimmed by 0 bases and 7 bases, with 16 bases remaining between them. Germline V gene data show CDR1 as SGHRS and CDR2 as YFSETQ. The CDR3, as DNA: TGCGCCAGCAGCTTGGCCGGGGCATCGGGAAGTGAAAAACTGTTTTTT. Its translation is CASSLAGASGSEKLFF.

This clonotype came up a few times. The CDR3 spells CASSQVQAGVHNEQFF. CDR3 sequence (DNA): TGCGCCAGCAGCCAAGTGCAAGCGGGAGTCCACAATGAGCAGTTCTTC. The chain uses TRBV4-3 and TRBJ2-1; 8 nucleotides agree with TRBD2. V lost 1 base and J lost 5; bases outside the gene matches: 7. CDR1 is LGHNA, CDR2 YSLEER, per germline. CDR3 length: 16 amino acids.

At least ten counts were recorded for this clonotype. The CDR3 DNA is TGTGCCAGCAGAATGACCCGGGACTATTCCTACGAGCAGTACTTC. The encoded protein is CASRMTRDYSYEQYF. The chain carries TRBV28 and TRBJ2-7; 7 positions match TRBD2. The V gene end was trimmed by 6 bases and the J gene end by 1 base; junction bases not matched to a gene: 9. CDR1 is MDHEN and CDR2 is SYDVKM in the germline V gene. This CDR3 is 15 amino acids long.

This clonotype appeared many times. V usage is TRBV30 and J usage is TRBJ2-4; D is undetermined. This CDR3 has 13 residues. The V gene lost 3 bases and the J gene lost 0 bases, with 6 bases spanning the gap. The V gene's germline CDR1 is GTSNPN and CDR2 SVGIG (reference sequence). CDR3 region: CAWRRLAKNIQYF. The DNA of the CDR3 is TGTGCCTGGAGAAGGTTAGCCAAAAACATTCAGTACTTC.

V is TRBV7-9 and J is TRBJ2-3, with TRBD1 matching 9 bases. V lost 4 bases, J lost 6 bases, and 11 bases stayed unmatched. CDR1 is SEHNR and CDR2 is FQNEAQ in the germline V gene (reference sequence). The CDR3 is 16 amino acids. CDR3 in amino acids: CASSSWDRDSIDTQYF. The CDR3 nucleotides are TGTGCCAGCAGCTCCTGGGACAGGGATAGTATCGATACGCAGTATTTT.

This clonotype occurred many times. This chain uses TRBV7-6 with TRBJ2-7; a weak D match, TRBD1 (5 bases). V was shortened by 0 bases and J by 1 base, with 7 bases between the two germline ends. This CDR3 has 14 residues. The germline gives CDR1 SGHVS, CDR2 FNYEAQ. For the CDR3, the DNA is TGTGCCAGCAGCTTAGCTACAGGATCCTACGAGCAGTACTTC. Its translation: CASSLATGSYEQYF.

This clonotype was observed many times. CDR3 residues: CSARTYEQYF. Written as DNA, the CDR3 is TGCAGTGCTAGAACCTACGAGCAGTACTTC. V usage is TRBV20-1 and J usage is TRBJ2-7; D is ambiguous. V lost 2 bases to trimming and J lost 2 bases, with 1 base between them. The CDR3 covers 10 residues. CDR1 is DFQATT, CDR2 SNEGSKA, per germline (reference sequence).

The chain has TRBV20-1 and TRBJ2-7; 8 bases align to TRBD2. From germline, CDR1 is DFQATT and CDR2 SNEGSKA (reference sequence). The CDR3 runs to 13 residues. The CDR3 DNA sequence: TGCGGTGTGCGGGAGGCGAACTCCTACGAGCAGTACTTC. This gives the protein CGVREANSYEQYF.